This entry features one T cell receptor beta chain sequence. The sample is drawn from a study of identical twins. Germline V lookup: CDR1 SQVTM, CDR2 ANQGSEA. The CDR3 is made up of 13 amino acids. V lost 5 bases, J lost 9 bases, and 7 bases stayed unmatched. TCRdb redid the calling of the 5' RACE reads with MiXCR, one entry per CDR3 protein. The sample has some 210,000 distinct CDR3 sequences; about 16% are singletons. These data are also associated with another study on T cells expressing NK-cell markers. According to that study: These clonotypes additionally ranked first within the CD3+CD56-NKG2C+ fraction of a few donors.

The TCR sequence derives from a woman aged 18-29 years in good health. The chain employs TRBV29-1 and TRBJ2-1; 10 bases line up with TRBD2. The material sequenced was CD8+ T cells sorted from blood. CDR3 DNA sequence: TGCAGCGTTTCAGCGGGGGGGCCAGGTGAGCAGTTCTTC. Translation: CSVSAGGPGEQFF.